Listed below are T cell receptor beta chains from one sample, sequenced in a study of blood T cell repertoires in COVID-19. The method was immunoSEQ multiplex PCR; TCRdb's version includes in-frame clones alone and lacks a portion of them. Of about 350,000 clones listed, 88% were seen once; the top ten hold around 0.92%. Sequencing input: PBMCs or T cells enriched from blood (not recorded which). The receptor source for this set is a woman aged 25 to 39 who had been exposed to COVID-19. The CDR3 runs from the conserved cysteine through the conserved F or W. Fields, in order: J gene, D gene, clone size, V gene, CDR3 DNA, CDR3 protein. D genes are given only for firm matches. A row's size may be missing; if present it is once, few, many or a size class.

TRBJ2-1 | NA | NA | TRBV19 | TGTGCCAGTAGTTTACCCCCAGGGCGAGTCCCCTACAATGAGCAGTTCTTC | CASSLPPGRVPYNEQFF
TRBJ2-1 | TRBD2 | NA | TRBV19 | TGTGCCAGTAGTAAGTATAGCGGGAGGGACGACAATGAGCAGTTCTTC | CASSKYSGRDDNEQFF
TRBJ1-1 | NA | NA | TRBV12-3/TRBV12-4 | TGTGCCAGCAGTTTTGCACAGTCCGAAGCTTTCTTT | CASSFAQSEAFF
TRBJ2-5 | NA | NA | TRBV9 | TGTGCCAGCAGCGAATCGGGAAGGTGGGTAGAGACCCAGTACTTC | CASSESGRWVETQYF
TRBJ1-6 | NA | NA | TRBV28 | TGTGCCACTATCCCGGGACTAAATTCACCCCTCCACTTT | CATIPGLNSPLHF
TRBJ1-1 | TRBD1 | NA | TRBV10-3 | TGTGCCAGCTTTTGGCGGGACAGGGGGAACTCTGAAGCTTTCTTT | CASFWRDRGNSEAFF
TRBJ2-1 | NA | once | TRBV28 | TGTGCCAGCAGTTTCAGCGAAGACTTCCTTCGGGGGCAGTTCTTC | CASSFSEDFLRGQFF
TRBJ2-1 | TRBD2 | NA | TRBV2 | TGTGCCAGCACTAGGGGCGGGAGTGGTAATGAGCAGTTCTTC | CASTRGGSGNEQFF
TRBJ1-4 | NA | NA | TRBV2 | TGTGCCAGCAGTGGCCCCCCCGCAGGGAGGAGGGAAAAACTGTTTTTT | CASSGPPAGRREKLFF
TRBJ1-3 | NA | few | TRBV18 | TGTGCCAGCTCCCTCAGAAGCTCTGGAAACACCATATATTTT | CASSLRSSGNTIYF
TRBJ1-1 | TRBD1 | NA | TRBV7-9 | TGTGCCAGCAGCTTATGGACAGGGGCAAACACTGAAGCTTTCTTT | CASSLWTGANTEAFF
TRBJ2-3 | NA | NA | TRBV6-5 | TGTGCCAGCAGTTACTCCGGACAGTACACAGATACGCAGTATTTT | CASSYSGQYTDTQYF
TRBJ2-7 | NA | NA | TRBV6-5 | TGTGCCAGCAGTCCCAGGGGCGCCTACGAGCAGTACTTC | CASSPRGAYEQYF
TRBJ1-5 | NA | NA | TRBV28 | TGTGCCAGCAGTCTCCCTGGCCAGCCCCAGCATTTT | CASSLPGQPQHF
TRBJ1-1 | NA | NA | TRBV28 | TGTGCCAGCAGTTCTGCAGGGGAGGGGAACACTGAAGCTTTCTTT | CASSSAGEGNTEAFF
TRBJ2-3 | TRBD2 | NA | TRBV11-3 | TGTGCCAGCAGCTCCCTTGGGGGGGAAGATACGCAGTATTTT | CASSSLGGEDTQYF
TRBJ2-3 | TRBD1 | NA | TRBV7-3 | TGTGCCAGCAGCGAACAGGGGGCCTACACAGATACGCAGTATTTT | CASSEQGAYTDTQYF
TRBJ1-5 | NA | NA | TRBV19 | TGTGCCAGTAGTACCCGTCCCTATAGCAATCAGCCCCAGCATTTT | CASSTRPYSNQPQHF
TRBJ2-1 | TRBD1 | NA | TRBV5-1 | TGCGCCAGCAGCAAGCTTCCCGGGACAGGAACGAATGAGCAGTTCTTC | CASSKLPGTGTNEQFF
TRBJ2-1 | TRBD2 | NA | TRBV18 | TGTGCCAGCTCACCTCTAGCGGGAAATTACAATGAGCAGTTCTTC | CASSPLAGNYNEQFF
TRBJ1-6 | TRBD1 | NA | TRBV19 | TGTGCCAGCCACACGGACAGGGGCCGCAATTCACCCCTCCACTTT | CASHTDRGRNSPLHF
TRBJ1-6 | NA | once | TRBV18 | TGTGCCAGCTCACCGAAACAGACTAATTCACCCCTCCACTTT | CASSPKQTNSPLHF
TRBJ1-4 | TRBD1 | NA | TRBV3-1/TRBV3-2 | TGTGCCAGCAGCCCCCGGACAGGGGGAGATGAAAAACTGTTTTTT | CASSPRTGGDEKLFF
TRBJ2-7 | TRBD1 | few | TRBV7-6 | TGTGCCAGCAGCTCGGGACAGGGCCGTCGGGAGCAGTACTTC | CASSSGQGRREQYF